Shown below are 9 T cell receptor beta chains from a single sample sequenced in a study of identical twins (dated by TCRdb to the mid-2010s). The protocol used for the library was 5' RACE. Data came from an Illumina HiSeq 2000. Clones were called with MiXCR by TCRdb after fastp trimmed the public reads at Q25, and only in-frame beta chains were retained. One record per CDR3 amino acid sequence lists the most common genes and DNA. This sample holds 200,000 to 250,000 distinct CDR3 sequences; over 5% were observed only once. The ten largest clonotypes hold more than 14% of the sample. The data also belong to a second study, concerning T cells expressing NK-cell markers.

The sequencing sample was made of CD8+ T cells sorted from blood. The receptors shown here come from a woman in her late teens or twenties in good health.

J is TRBJ2-1 and V is TRBV18, with D unclear. Per germline, CDR1 KGHSH and CDR2 LQKENI. The CDR3 is 14 amino acids. V lost 5 bases, J lost 2 bases, and 10 bases lay in between. CDR3: CASSMAVTYNEQFF. The CDR3, as DNA: TGTGCCAGCTCAATGGCAGTCACCTACAATGAGCAGTTCTTC.

J is TRBJ2-1 and V is TRBV25-1; 8 bases align to TRBD2. The V gene's germline CDR1 is MGHDK and CDR2 SYGVNS. The CDR3 spans 16 residues. With 5 bases clipped from V and 5 bases from J, the junction kept 11 bases outside the gene matches. In DNA, the CDR3 is TGTGCCAGCAGTAAACAGCGGGAGATAGGGAACAATGAGCAGTTCTTC. It codes for CASSKQREIGNNEQFF.

This clonotype was seen a handful of times. This rearrangement joins TRBV29-1 to TRBJ2-1; a weak D match, TRBD1 (5 bases). From germline, CDR1 is SQVTM and CDR2 ANQGSEA. Trimming removed 2 bases from V and 4 bases from J, with 15 bases in between. The CDR3 is 15 residues long. CDR3 sequence reads: CSVEIRGLGYNEQFF. The CDR3 bases are TGCAGCGTTGAAATTAGGGGCCTGGGTTACAATGAGCAGTTCTTC.

This clonotype has just a few counts. The V call is TRBV10-3, the J call TRBJ2-1; D not certain. The CDR3 loop spans 13 amino acids. Germline loops: CDR1 ENHRY, CDR2 SYGVKD. Deletions cut 4 bases from V and 8 bases from J, with 12 bases between. The CDR3 is CAISGEVHDEQFF. CDR3 coding DNA: TGTGCCATCAGTGGAGAGGTTCACGATGAGCAGTTCTTC.

The V gene is TRBV11-3, the J gene TRBJ1-2; no clear D. Trimming took off 2 bases at V and 4 bases at J, with 20 bases between the two ends. The CDR3 totals 17 residues. CDR1 is SGHNT and CDR2 is YENEEA in the germline V gene. CDR3 sequence: CASSLPPEGGDIYGYTF. DNA for the CDR3: TGTGCCAGCAGCTTACCCCCGGAGGGAGGTGACATCTATGGCTACACCTTC.

J is TRBJ2-3 and V is TRBV7-9; D is ambiguous. The CDR3 is 14 residues long. The V and J ends lost 2 bases and 6 bases respectively, with 12 bases between them. Germline V lookup: CDR1 SEHNR, CDR2 FQNEAQ (reference sequence). CDR3 nucleotide sequence: TGTGCCAGCAGCTTATATCCCCTGACGGATACGCAGTATTTT. It translates to CASSLYPLTDTQYF.

In its sample, this clonotype was seen once. One end of the junction is discordant with germline, which a read error may explain. This sequence joins TRBV6-5 and TRBJ2-7, with a tentative D call TRBD2 (5 bases). Per the germline V gene, CDR1 is MNHEY and CDR2 is SVGAGI. The CDR3 sequence is 15 residues long. The CDR3 bases are TGTGCCAGCAGCTACTCTTTCTTCGGGGCCTACGAGCAGTACTTC. This translates into CASSYSFFGAYEQYF.

In its sample, this clonotype was seen a few times. V and J are TRBV7-8 and TRBJ2-3, with D possibly being TRBD2 (6 bases). From germline, CDR1 is SGHVS and CDR2 FQNEAQ. Trimming shortened V by 7 bases and J by 5 bases, and 19 bases separated the two germline ends. This CDR3 contains 15 residues. CDR3 loop: CASTPRDSGLDTQYF. The CDR3 DNA reads TGTGCCAGCACCCCCCGGGACTCAGGTCTAGATACGCAGTATTTT.

This clonotype occurred a few times. The J gene is TRBJ2-7, the V gene TRBV6-1, with D possibly called TRBD1 or TRBD2 (5 bases each). This CDR3 has 15 residues. Germline CDR1 MNHNS, CDR2 SASEGT. The V end was cut by 6 bases, the J end by 2 bases, with 17 bases between. For the CDR3, the DNA is TGTGCCAGCAGATCCACAGGCCCCGGGGCCTACGAGCAGTACTTC. Its translation is CASRSTGPGAYEQYF.